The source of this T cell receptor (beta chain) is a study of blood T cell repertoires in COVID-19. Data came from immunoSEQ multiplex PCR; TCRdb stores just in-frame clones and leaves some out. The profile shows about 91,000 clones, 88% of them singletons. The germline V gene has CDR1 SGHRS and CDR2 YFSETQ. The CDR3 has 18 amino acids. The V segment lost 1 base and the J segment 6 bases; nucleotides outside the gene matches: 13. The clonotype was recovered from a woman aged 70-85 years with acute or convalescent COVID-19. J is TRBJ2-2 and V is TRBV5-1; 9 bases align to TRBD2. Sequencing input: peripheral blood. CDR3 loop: CASSLLLAGEGNAGELFF. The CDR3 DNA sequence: TGCGCCAGCAGCTTGTTGTTAGCGGGAGAGGGGAATGCCGGGGAGCTGTTTTTT.